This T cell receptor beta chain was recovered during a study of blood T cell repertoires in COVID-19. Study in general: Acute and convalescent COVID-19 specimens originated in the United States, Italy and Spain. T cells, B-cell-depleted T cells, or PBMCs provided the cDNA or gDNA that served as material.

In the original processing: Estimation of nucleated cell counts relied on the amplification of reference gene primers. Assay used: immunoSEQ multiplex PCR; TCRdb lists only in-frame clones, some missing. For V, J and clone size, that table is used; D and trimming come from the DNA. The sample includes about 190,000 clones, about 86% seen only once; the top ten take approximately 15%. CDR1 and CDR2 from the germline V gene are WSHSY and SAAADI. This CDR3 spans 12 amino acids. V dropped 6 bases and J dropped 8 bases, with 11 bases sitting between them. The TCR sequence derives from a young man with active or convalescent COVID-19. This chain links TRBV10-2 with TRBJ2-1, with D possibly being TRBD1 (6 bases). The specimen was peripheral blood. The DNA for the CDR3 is TGCGCCAGCAGCAGGGGTGGGGATGAGCAGTTCTTC. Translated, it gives CASSRGGDEQFF.